This T cell receptor beta chain comes out of a study of technical replicates of blood from a handful of donors. TCRdb's table, derived via immunoSEQ multiplex PCR, lists solely in-frame clones and lacks some. Here the sample spans fewer than 95,000 clones, 94% being singletons. Per the germline V gene, CDR1 is SGDLS and CDR2 is YYNGEE. Trimming cost V 2 bases and J 0 bases, with 6 bases left between them. The CDR3 is 14 residues long. V usage is TRBV9 and J usage is TRBJ1-3, with TRBD1 as a possible D gene (5 bases). The clonotype was recovered from a human donor in good health. The sample was T cells isolated from PBMCs. This CDR3 is CASSVTGSGNTIYF. The CDR3 nucleotides are TGTGCCAGCAGCGTTACAGGCTCTGGAAACACCATATATTTT.